This T cell receptor beta chain was sequenced in a study of blood T cell repertoires in COVID-19. Between the trimmed V and J ends, which lost 0 bases and 1 base, there was a span of 4 bases. This CDR3 has 13 amino acids. Germline V lookup: CDR1 SGHNT, CDR2 YYREEE (reference sequence). The method was immunoSEQ multiplex PCR; TCRdb's version includes in-frame clones alone and lacks a portion of them. The sample has approximately 180,000 clones; 89% are singletons. Sequencing input: PBMCs or T cells enriched from blood (not recorded which). This TCR derives from a woman aged 40 to 50 with acute COVID-19. The chain recombines TRBV5-4 with TRBJ1-1, with unresolved D. The CDR3 DNA is TGTGCCAGCAGCTTGGGCAGGAACACTGAAGCTTTCTTT. Translated: CASSLGRNTEAFF.